Below are 24 T cell receptor beta chains sequenced from a single sample in a study of T cell responses to AZD1222 COVID-19 vaccine. Here immunoSEQ multiplex PCR was the method, and the copy in TCRdb shows in-frame clones only, minus some. The table records 150,000 or so clones, more than 80% of them present only once. This specimen was peripheral blood, taken on day 0 of AZD1222 vaccination. These TCRs come from an adult in good health.

This clone showed up just once. V is TRBV27 and J is TRBJ2-6; unclear D gene. The CDR3 covers 14 residues. Germline CDR1 is MNHEY and CDR2 is SMNVEV (reference sequence). V gave up 7 bases and J gave up 1 base, with 8 bases separating them. Here the CDR3 DNA reads TGTGCCAGCATGTTCGGGTCTGGGGCCAACGTCCTGACTTTC. Amino acids: CASMFGSGANVLTF. Variable domain in full (rest from reference TRBV27 and TRBJ2-6): EAQVTQNPRYLITVTGKKLTVTCSQNMNHEYMSWYRQDPGLGLRQIYYSMNVEVTDKGDVPEGYKVSRKEKRNFPLILESPSPNQTSLYFCASMFGSGANVLTFGAGSRLTVL.

This clone appeared once. This chain joins TRBV18 and TRBJ2-2; 10 bases agree with TRBD2. There are 16 residues in the CDR3. Germline-derived CDR1 and CDR2 are KGHSH and LQKENI. V was clipped by 8 bases and J by 5 bases; unmatched bases: 11. The CDR3 bases are TGTGCCAGCGATGCTAGCGGGAGTGTTCAGACCGGGGAGCTGTTTTTT. It codes for CASDASGSVQTGELFF.

J is TRBJ1-4 and V is TRBV5-8, with TRBD1 matching over 8 bases. The CDR3 loop spans 16 amino acids. V was clipped by 4 bases and J by 1 base; unmatched bases: 6. Germline V gene sequence: CDR1 SGHTS, CDR2 YDEGEE. The CDR3: CASSTDRVETNEKLFF. CDR3 DNA sequence: TGTGCCAGCAGCACGGACAGGGTAGAAACTAATGAAAAACTGTTTTTT.

This chain joins TRBV4-3 and TRBJ2-1; D might be TRBD1 (6 bases). Per the germline V gene, CDR1 is LGHNA and CDR2 is YSLEER. This CDR3 is built from 15 residues. Trimming left V 4 bases short and J 4 bases short, with 14 bases between. The chain's CDR3 is CASSRDRDTYNEQFF. The CDR3 DNA reads TGCGCCAGCAGCCGAGATCGGGACACTTACAATGAGCAGTTCTTC.

This clone was seen a few times. This rearrangement joins TRBV5-1 to TRBJ1-3; TRBD1 matches 7 bases. V lost 0 bases and J lost 6; bases outside the gene matches: 9. The germline CDR1 and CDR2 sequences are SGHRS and YFSETQ. The CDR3 totals 16 residues. The CDR3: CASSLVPDRVINTIYF. As DNA, the CDR3 is TGCGCCAGCAGCTTGGTTCCTGACAGGGTTATAAACACCATATATTTT.

This clone was recorded only once. The chain recombines TRBV28 with TRBJ2-5; 10 nucleotides align to TRBD2. The CDR3 sequence is 15 residues long. Germline values: CDR1 MDHEN, CDR2 SYDVKM. V dropped 6 bases and J dropped 1; count of bases not matched to a gene: 5. CDR3 sequence (DNA): TGTGCCAGCAGACTAGCGGGAAGGGGCCAAGAGACCCAGTACTTC. It yields the protein CASRLAGRGQETQYF. Using reference TRBV28 and TRBJ2-5 for the parts outside the CDR3, the full variable domain is DVKVTQSSRYLVKRTGEKVFLECVQDMDHENMFWYRQDPGLGLRLIYFSYDVKMKEKGDIPEGYSVSREKKERFSLILESASTNQTSMYLCASRLAGRGQETQYFGPGTRLLVL.

The V and J genes are TRBV19 and TRBJ2-3; D is unclear. This CDR3 comprises 12 residues. The V gene lost 5 bases and the J gene lost 0 bases, with 3 bases spanning the gap. Germline lookup yields CDR1 LNHDA and CDR2 SQIVND (reference sequence). The CDR3 protein is CASSASTDTQYF. The CDR3 DNA reads TGTGCCAGTAGTGCTAGCACAGATACGCAGTATTTT.

The CDR3 bases are TGTGCCACGGGACTCCCCCTGACCCAGTACTTC. It translates to CATGLPLTQYF. This chain joins TRBV2 and TRBJ2-5, with D perhaps TRBD2 (6 bases). CDR1 is SNHLY, CDR2 FYNNEI, per germline. Trimming pared 10 bases from V and 7 bases from J, leaving 13 bases between. The CDR3 is 11 residues long.

The rearrangement links TRBV4-1 to TRBJ2-7, with D possibly matching TRBD2 (6 bases). This CDR3 has 16 residues. V was shortened by 3 bases and J by 7 bases, with 22 bases between the two germline ends. Germline CDR1 and CDR2: MGHRA and YSYEKL. CDR3 bases: TGCGCCAGCAGCCACGACCCAACAGGTCTGGCGGGGGAGCAGTACTTC. Protein: CASSHDPTGLAGEQYF.

J is TRBJ2-5 and V is TRBV3-1 (or the pseudogene TRBV3-2); 8 positions agree with TRBD2. The CDR3 is 15 residues long. Germline assignment: CDR1 LGHDT and CDR2 YNNKEL (reference sequence). Trimming took 4 bases from V and 2 from J; bases not matched to a gene: 6. The CDR3 sequence: CASSRRSSGQETQYF. Written as DNA, the CDR3 is TGTGCCAGCAGCCGCCGGTCTAGCGGGCAAGAGACCCAGTACTTC.

The chain joins TRBV6-5 to TRBJ2-3, with 10 bases lining up with TRBD2. The germline V gene has CDR1 MNHEY and CDR2 SVGAGI. The V and J ends lost 7 bases and 1 base, in that order; junction bases with no gene match: 2. CDR3 length: 14 amino acids. The CDR3 nucleotides are TGTGCCAGCACTCTAGCGGGGGGCACAGATACGCAGTATTTT. Residues: CASTLAGGTDTQYF.

The chain employs TRBV9 and TRBJ2-5; TRBD2 matches 8 bases. Per the germline V gene, CDR1 is SGDLS and CDR2 is YYNGEE. V trimming: 4 bases; J trimming: 5 bases; junction bases outside the gene matches: 10. The CDR3 spans 15 residues. CDR3 DNA: TGTGCCAGCAGCCCTCTTCGGGAGGGCCGGGAGACCCAGTACTTC. This encodes CASSPLREGRETQYF.

J is TRBJ2-5 and V is TRBV7-9; 7 nucleotides line up with TRBD2. There are 16 residues in the CDR3. V shed 5 bases, J shed 3 bases, and the junction held 12 bases outside the gene matches. Germline loops: CDR1 SEHNR, CDR2 FQNEAQ (reference sequence). DNA of the CDR3: TGTGCCAGCAGCCATACGACTAGCAGCGCCAAAGAGACCCAGTACTTC. This gives the protein CASSHTTSSAKETQYF.

The chain joins TRBV13 to TRBJ2-2; 10 bases are a match to TRBD1. With 5 bases clipped from V and 5 bases from J, the junction kept 5 bases outside the gene matches. Germline CDR1 and CDR2: PRHDT and FYEKMQ (reference sequence). The CDR3 sequence is 15 residues long. CDR3 coding DNA: TGTGCCAGCAGCGCTCGGGACAGGGGTACCGGGGAGCTGTTTTTT. It codes for CASSARDRGTGELFF.

There are a few counts of this clone. The chain couples TRBV5-6 to TRBJ2-7, with D tentatively TRBD1 (6 bases). From germline, CDR1 is SGHDT and CDR2 YYEEEE. The CDR3 length is 14 residues. V gave up 2 bases and J gave up 0 bases, with 9 bases separating them. The CDR3 nucleotides are TGTGCCAGCAGCTTCGGGACATACTCCTACGAGCAGTACTTC. Encoded protein: CASSFGTYSYEQYF.

The chain carries TRBV5-1 and TRBJ1-2, with D maybe TRBD1 (5 bases). The germline V and J ends were trimmed by 2 bases and 5 bases, with 10 bases remaining between them. CDR3 length: 13 amino acids. The germline gives CDR1 SGHRS, CDR2 YFSETQ. CDR3 coding DNA: TGCGCCAGCAGCTTCGACAGCTCATATGGCTACACCTTC. It yields the protein CASSFDSSYGYTF.

This chain uses TRBV29-1 with TRBJ2-7; the match to TRBD1 covers 10 bases. J gave up 3 bases and V 5 bases, and 4 bases lay outside the gene matches. This CDR3 is built from 13 residues. In germline, CDR1 is SQVTM, CDR2 ANQGSEA. The CDR3 DNA reads TGCAGCGTTCTGACAGGGGGCGGCTACGAGCAGTACTTC. It codes for CSVLTGGGYEQYF.

This clone was observed a few times. This rearrangement joins TRBV15 to TRBJ2-2; maybe TRBD1 (5 bases). Germline values: CDR1 LNHNV, CDR2 YYDKDF (reference sequence). Between the trimmed V and J ends, which lost 0 bases and 8 bases, there was a span of 10 bases. The CDR3 length is 14 residues. The DNA for the CDR3 is TGTGCCACCAGCAGAGACAGGGCCCCAGGGGAGCTGTTTTTT. It specifies CATSRDRAPGELFF.

The J gene is TRBJ1-5, the V gene TRBV28, with D tentatively TRBD1 (6 bases). The CDR3 is 17 amino acids. CDR1 is MDHEN and CDR2 is SYDVKM in the germline V gene. Trimming took off 0 bases at V and 3 bases at J, with 15 bases between the two ends. The CDR3 sequence: CASSLWARGAINQPQHF. CDR3 nucleotide sequence: TGTGCCAGCAGTTTATGGGCTCGGGGGGCTATCAATCAGCCCCAGCATTTT.

J is TRBJ2-1 and V is TRBV5-8; 8 nucleotides agree with TRBD2. This CDR3 has 16 amino acids. Germline CDR1 reads SGHTS; CDR2 reads YDEGEE. V was pared by 0 bases and J by 4 bases, with 6 bases of the junction left unmatched. In DNA form, the CDR3 reads TGTGCCAGCAGCTTGGCGTCTAGCGGGCAATACAATGAGCAGTTCTTC. Translated, it gives CASSLASSGQYNEQFF.

The chain joins TRBV13 to TRBJ2-2; 11 bases agree with TRBD2. Trimming at V came to 1 base and at J to 7 bases, leaving 5 bases not matched to a gene. CDR3 length equals 16 residues. The germline CDR1 and CDR2 sequences are PRHDT and FYEKMQ (reference sequence). The CDR3 loop reads CASSLEVGLAGGELFF. The CDR3 nucleotides read TGTGCCAGCAGCTTAGAGGTCGGACTAGCGGGCGGGGAGCTGTTTTTT.

The V gene is TRBV3-1 (or the pseudogene TRBV3-2), the J gene TRBJ2-2, with D unresolved. The CDR3 length is 14 residues. V lost 4 bases to trimming and J lost 1 base, with 7 bases between them. CDR1 and CDR2 (germline): LGHDT, YNNKEL (reference sequence). CDR3 loop: CASSPRWNTGELFF. The CDR3 region has the DNA TGTGCCAGCAGCCCCCGATGGAACACCGGGGAGCTGTTTTTT.

The rearrangement joins TRBV9 to TRBJ2-2; D remains ambiguous. Germline CDR1 SGDLS, CDR2 YYNGEE. The CDR3 length is 14 residues. The V gene lost 0 bases and the J gene lost 4 bases, with 7 bases spanning the gap. CDR3 DNA: TGTGCCAGCAGCGTAGCCCCAACCACCGGGGAGCTGTTTTTT. This codes for CASSVAPTTGELFF.

The rearrangement uses TRBV7-8 and TRBJ2-7, with D perhaps TRBD1 (6 bases). This CDR3 has 15 residues. CDR1 SGHVS and CDR2 FQNEAQ come from the germline V gene. V dropped 3 bases and J dropped 4 bases, with 16 bases sitting between them. CDR3 in DNA: TGTGCCAGCAGCTTCAACCAGGGGCAGGGTTACGAGCAGTACTTC. Protein sequence: CASSFNQGQGYEQYF.